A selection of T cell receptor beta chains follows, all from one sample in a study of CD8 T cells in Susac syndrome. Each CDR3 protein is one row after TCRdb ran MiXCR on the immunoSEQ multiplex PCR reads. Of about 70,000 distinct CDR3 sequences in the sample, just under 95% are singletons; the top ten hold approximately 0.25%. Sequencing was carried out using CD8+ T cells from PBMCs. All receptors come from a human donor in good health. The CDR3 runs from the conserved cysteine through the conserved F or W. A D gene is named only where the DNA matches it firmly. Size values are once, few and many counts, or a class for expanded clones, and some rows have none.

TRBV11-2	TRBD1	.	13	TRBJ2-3	CASSSTGADTQYF	TGTGCCAGCAGCTCGACAGGGGCAGATACGCAGTATTTT
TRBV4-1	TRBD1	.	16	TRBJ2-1	CASSQPWTGTYNEQFF	TGCGCCAGCAGCCAGCCTTGGACAGGGACCTACAATGAGCAGTTCTTC
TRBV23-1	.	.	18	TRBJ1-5	CASSQSRLGGESNQPQHF	TGCGCCAGCAGTCAATCTAGACTGGGGGGGGAAAGCAATCAGCCCCAGCATTTT
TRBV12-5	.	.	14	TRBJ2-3	CASGGQFNTDTQYF	TGTGCTAGTGGTGGACAGTTTAACACAGATACGCAGTATTTT
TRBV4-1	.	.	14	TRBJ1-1	CASSQEAGRDEAFF	TGCGCCAGCAGCCAAGAAGCTGGCCGTGATGAAGCTTTCTTT
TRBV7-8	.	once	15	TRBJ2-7	CASSLGSGGGYEQYF	TGTGCCAGCAGCTTAGGGAGTGGAGGGGGCTACGAGCAGTACTTC
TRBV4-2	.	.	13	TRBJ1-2	CASSQELNDGYTF	TGTGCCAGCAGCCAGGAATTAAATGATGGCTACACCTTC
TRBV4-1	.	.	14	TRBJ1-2	CASSQDRVSYGYTF	TGCGCCAGCAGCCAAGACAGGGTTTCTTATGGCTACACCTTC
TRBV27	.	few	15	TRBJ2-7	CASSLSSTSSYEQYF	TGTGCCAGCAGTTTATCAAGTACGAGCTCCTACGAGCAGTACTTC
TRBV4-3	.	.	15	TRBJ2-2	CASSQGGPGTGELFF	TGCGCCAGCAGCCAAGGGGGTCCGGGCACCGGGGAGCTGTTTTTT
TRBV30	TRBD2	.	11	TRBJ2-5	CALSGAETQYF	TGTGCTCTTAGCGGGGCAGAGACCCAGTACTTC
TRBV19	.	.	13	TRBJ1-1	CASSPYGGTEAFF	TGTGCCAGTAGCCCATATGGGGGGACTGAAGCTTTCTTT
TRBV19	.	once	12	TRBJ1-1	CASSMGNTEAFF	TGTGCCAGTAGTATGGGGAACACTGAAGCTTTCTTT
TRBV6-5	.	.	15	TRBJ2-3	CASTRAFGGTDTQYF	TGTGCCAGCACCCGGGCCTTCGGGGGCACAGATACGCAGTATTTT
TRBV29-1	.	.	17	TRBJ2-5	CSVEGVREAGYQETQYF	TGCAGCGTTGAAGGGGTCAGGGAAGCGGGCTACCAAGAGACCCAGTACTTC
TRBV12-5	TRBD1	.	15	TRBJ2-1	CASMGTGTIYNEQFF	TGTGCTAGTATGGGGACAGGGACTATCTACAATGAGCAGTTCTTC
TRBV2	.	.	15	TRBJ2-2	CASSQGRTNTGELFF	TGTGCCAGCAGCCAGGGCCGGACGAACACCGGGGAGCTGTTTTTT
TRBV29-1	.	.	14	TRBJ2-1	CSVKTDFSYNEQFF	TGCAGCGTTAAAACAGACTTCTCCTACAATGAGCAGTTCTTC
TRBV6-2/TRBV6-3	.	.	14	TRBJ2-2	CASSYGSEGGELFF	TGTGCCAGCAGTTACGGGAGCGAAGGCGGGGAGCTGTTTTTT
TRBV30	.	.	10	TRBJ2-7	CAWSDNEQYF	TGTGCCTGGAGTGATAACGAGCAGTACTTC
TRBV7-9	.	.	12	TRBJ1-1	CASSFGQTEAFF	TGTGCCAGCAGCTTTGGACAGACTGAAGCTTTCTTT
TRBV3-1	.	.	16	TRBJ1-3	CASSPEDQPIGNTIYF	TGTGCCAGCAGCCCAGAGGACCAGCCGATTGGAAACACCATATATTTT
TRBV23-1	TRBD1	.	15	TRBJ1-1	CASRQLQGRGAEAFF	TGCGCCAGCAGGCAATTACAGGGGCGAGGAGCTGAAGCTTTCTTT
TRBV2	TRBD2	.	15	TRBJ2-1	CASRAGLAGQNEQFF	TGTGCCAGCAGAGCCGGACTAGCGGGGCAGAATGAGCAGTTCTTC
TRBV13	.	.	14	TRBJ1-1	CASSPTQGNTEAFF	TGTGCCAGCAGCCCGACCCAGGGGAACACTGAAGCTTTCTTT
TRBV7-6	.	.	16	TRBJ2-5	CASSLGGDGLGETQYF	TGTGCCAGCAGCTTAGGAGGGGACGGGTTAGGAGAGACCCAGTACTTC
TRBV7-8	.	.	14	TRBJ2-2	CASSLSSRAGELFF	TGTGCCAGCAGCTTAAGCTCCCGGGCCGGGGAGCTGTTTTTT
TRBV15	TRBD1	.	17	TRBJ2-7	CATSSGLLGQDSYEQYF	TGTGCCACCAGCAGTGGGTTGTTAGGACAGGACTCCTACGAGCAGTACTTC
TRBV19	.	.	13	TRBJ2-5	CASSPMVDETQYF	TGTGCCAGTAGTCCGATGGTTGACGAGACCCAGTACTTC
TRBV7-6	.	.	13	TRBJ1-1	CASKPGLNTEAFF	TGTGCCAGCAAGCCCGGACTGAACACTGAAGCTTTCTTT
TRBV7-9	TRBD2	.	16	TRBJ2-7	CASSHKRGPSSYEQYF	TGTGCCAGCAGCCATAAGCGGGGACCGAGCTCCTACGAGCAGTACTTC
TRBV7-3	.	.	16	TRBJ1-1	CASSLSPAGANTEAFF	TGTGCCAGCAGCCTTTCCCCGGCAGGGGCGAACACTGAAGCTTTCTTT
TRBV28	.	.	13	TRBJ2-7	CASTLRASIEQYF	TGTGCCAGCACCCTCCGGGCCTCCATCGAGCAGTACTTC
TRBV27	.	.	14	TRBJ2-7	CASSLFWGDPEQYF	TGTGCCAGCAGTTTATTTTGGGGGGACCCCGAGCAGTACTTC
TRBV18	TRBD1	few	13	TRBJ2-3	CASSPDRGDTQYF	TGTGCCAGCTCACCGGACAGGGGAGATACGCAGTATTTT
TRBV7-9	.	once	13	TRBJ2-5	CATQDGVVETQYF	TGTGCCACACAGGACGGCGTGGTCGAGACCCAGTACTTC
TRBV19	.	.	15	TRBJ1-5	CASSMSGYSNQPQHF	TGTGCCAGTAGTATGTCGGGATATAGCAATCAGCCCCAGCATTTT
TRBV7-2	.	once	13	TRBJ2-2	CASSLMNTGELFF	TGTGCCAGCAGCTTAATGAACACCGGGGAGCTGTTTTTT
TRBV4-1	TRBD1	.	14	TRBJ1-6	CASSQDSGTDNFHF	TGCGCCAGCAGCCAAGATTCTGGGACAGATAATTTCCACTTT
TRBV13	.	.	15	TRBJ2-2	CASSLMGLSTGELFF	TGTGCCAGCAGCTTGATGGGTTTGAGCACCGGGGAGCTGTTTTTT
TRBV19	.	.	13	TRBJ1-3	CASSIEAGNTIYF	TGTGCCAGTAGTATTGAGGCCGGAAACACCATATATTTT
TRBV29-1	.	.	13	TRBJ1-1	CSVEDSFSHEAFF	TGCAGCGTTGAAGACTCTTTCAGTCATGAAGCTTTCTTT
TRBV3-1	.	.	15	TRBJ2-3	CASSQDAEPTDTQYF	TGTGCCAGCAGCCAAGATGCGGAGCCTACAGATACGCAGTATTTT
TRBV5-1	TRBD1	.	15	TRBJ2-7	CASSVTGTGGYEQYF	TGCGCCAGCAGCGTCACCGGGACAGGGGGCTACGAGCAGTACTTC
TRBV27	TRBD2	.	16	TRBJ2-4	CASSPRGGLAKNIQYF	TGTGCCAGCAGTCCCCGGGGGGGCCTAGCCAAAAACATTCAGTACTTC
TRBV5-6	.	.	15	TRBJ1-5	CASSLLGLSNQPQHF	TGTGCCAGCAGCTTGCTGGGACTTAGCAATCAGCCCCAGCATTTT